The source of this T cell receptor (beta chain) is a study of cytomegalovirus exposure and HLA in healthy donors. Germline V CDR1 and CDR2: SGHTA, FQGNSA. The trim removed 2 bases at V and 4 bases at J, leaving 3 bases unmatched. This CDR3 comprises 14 residues. Study conclusions and caveats: A list of approximately 150 TCR beta chains associated with cytomegalovirus was given. The authors later linked a missense DCLRE1C variant to TCR beta V- and J-gene trimming. CMV serostatus alone was available as immune exposure information.

The PCR ran on 60 Vbeta and 13 Jbeta primers. Generated by immunoSEQ multiplex PCR, the TCRdb table keeps only in-frame clones and is missing some. The sample's table shows about 34,000 clones. Of note for this clone: Its specificity is not known.

This receptor was identified in a woman aged 40 to 50 in good health and CMV-seropositive. The chain recombines TRBV7-2 with TRBJ2-7, with 9 bases matching TRBD1. The sample taken for sequencing was PBMCs. The CDR3 protein is CASSLYRGQYEQYF. The CDR3 region has the DNA TGTGCCAGCAGCTTATACAGGGGGCAGTACGAGCAGTACTTC.